The 27 T cell receptor beta chains reported below all come from one sample, sequenced in a study of CD8+CD57+ T cells in acquired aplastic anemia. Genomic DNA templated the TCR beta VDJ and CDR3 profiling. Each CDR3 protein is one row after TCRdb ran MiXCR on the reads. This sample has 210,000 or so distinct CDR3 sequences; under 50% occur once, and the top ten carry about 20%. Patients chosen for sequencing had CD8+CD57+ cells that had expanded, as shown by flow cytometry. The specimen was sorted CD4+, CD8+, or CD8+CD57+ T cells (not recorded which) from PBMCs. The receptors shown here come from a human donor with aplastic anemia.

CDR3 in amino acids: CASSLADRELFF. The CDR3 DNA reads TGCGCCAGCAGCCTAGCGGACAGGGAGCTGTTTTTT. The V call is TRBV4-1, the J call TRBJ2-2, with a tentative D call TRBD2 (6 bases). Looked up from germline, CDR1 is MGHRA and CDR2 is YSYEKL. The CDR3 runs 12 residues. Trimming took 4 bases from V and 9 from J, leaving 9 bases between them.

V usage is TRBV14 and J usage is TRBJ2-3; D perhaps matches TRBD2 (5 bases). V lost 0 bases, J lost 1 base, and 35 bases lay in between. CDR1 SGHDN and CDR2 FVKESK come from the germline V gene. CDR3 length equals 24 residues. CDR3 coding DNA: TGTGCCAGCAGCCAAGAGTCGATACGGAACACCGGGGAGCTGTATACTACTGGCACAGATACGCAGTATTTT. Translating gives CASSQESIRNTGELYTTGTDTQYF.

The chain uses TRBV7-9 and TRBJ1-5; D gene ambiguous. Trimming pared 2 bases from V and 10 bases from J, leaving 18 bases between. Per the germline V gene, CDR1 is SEHNR and CDR2 is FQNEAQ (reference sequence). The CDR3 has 15 residues. CDR3 region: CASSLLSGPDEPQHF. Here the CDR3 DNA reads TGTGCCAGCAGCTTACTGTCAGGTCCTGATGAACCCCAGCATTTT.

The chain combines TRBV20-1 with TRBJ2-7; tentative D call: TRBD1 (6 bases). This CDR3 comprises 18 residues. In germline, CDR1 is DFQATT, CDR2 SNEGSKA (reference sequence). V lost 0 bases and J lost 1, with 22 bases in between. CDR3 DNA sequence: TGCAGTGCTAGAGATCTCGCGCCGGACAGACCGATTTCCTACGAGCAGTACTTC. It translates to CSARDLAPDRPISYEQYF.

The sample holds a few counts of this clonotype. V is TRBV6-6 and J is TRBJ2-4; 9 nucleotides line up with TRBD1. Germline V gene sequence: CDR1 MNHNY, CDR2 SVGAGI (reference sequence). V lost 6 bases to trimming and J lost 4 bases; unmatched junction nucleotides: 10. The CDR3 is 16 amino acids. The CDR3 bases are TGTGCCAGCAGCGCCGGGACAGGGAGTATGAAAAACATTCAGTACTTC. It specifies CASSAGTGSMKNIQYF.

The chain joins TRBV4-1 to TRBJ2-7; possibly TRBD2 for D (7 bases). CDR1 and CDR2 (germline): MGHRA, YSYEKL. The CDR3 totals 14 residues. V shed 0 bases and J shed 13 bases, with 19 bases lying between them. CDR3 in DNA: TGCGCCAGCAGCCAAGATGGGGGGGCGGGGGCTTCTTACTTC. Its translation is CASSQDGGAGASYF.

This chain uses TRBV19 with TRBJ2-5; D is uncertain. In germline, CDR1 is LNHDA, CDR2 SQIVND (reference sequence). The CDR3 is 17 amino acids. V dropped 1 base and J dropped 5 bases, with 20 bases sitting between them. CDR3 nucleotides: TGTGCCAGTAGTATAGTATTCGGCAGGCTCCAAGGGGAGACCCAGTACTTC. This sequence encodes CASSIVFGRLQGETQYF.

Notes on this clonotype: A read error may produce the germline difference seen at one junction end. This rearrangement joins TRBV25-1 to TRBJ2-2, with 13 bases matching TRBD2. The germline CDR1 and CDR2 sequences are MGHDK and SYGVNS. This CDR3 spans 17 amino acids. The CDR3 DNA follows: TGTGCCACCAGTGATTGGACTAGCGGGAGAGACACCGGGGAGCTGTTTTTT. Translation: CATSDWTSGRDTGELFF.

Regarding this clonotype: The junction does not match germline at one end; this may be a read error. The J gene is TRBJ1-6, the V gene TRBV9; possibly TRBD1 for D (6 bases). The CDR3 spans 15 residues. CDR1 and CDR2 (germline): SGDLS, YYNGEE. The DNA of the CDR3 is TGTGCCAGCAGCGTGACTAGCGGGGGGGCAGGGGCCCGCTACTTT. Amino acids: CASSVTSGGAGARYF.

In this sample, this clonotype turned up many times. The junction differs from germline at one of its ends, possibly a read error. CDR3 in DNA: TGTGCCAGCAGCATAGGGATTACGGGATCCTTC. Residues: CASSIGITGSF. This chain uses TRBV7-2 with TRBJ2-1, with D possibly being TRBD2 (5 bases). CDR1 and CDR2 (germline): SGHTA, FQGNSA. This CDR3 spans 11 amino acids. The whole variable domain, filled in from reference TRBV7-2 and TRBJ2-1, reads GAGVSQSPSNKVTEKGKDVELRCDPISGHTALYWYRQSLGQGLEFLIYFQGNSAPDKSGLPSDRFSAERTGGSVSTLTIQRTQQEDSAVYLCASSIGITGSFGPGTRLTVL.

This clonotype was observed at least ten times. The rearrangement links TRBV10-3 to TRBJ1-1; 7 bases agree with TRBD1. Per the germline V gene, CDR1 is ENHRY and CDR2 is SYGVKD. The CDR3 is made up of 15 amino acids. J lost 10 bases, V lost 3 bases, and 14 bases had no gene match. The CDR3 here is CAISDGTEPPRGAFF. CDR3 bases: TGTGCCATCAGTGATGGGACAGAACCTCCAAGGGGAGCTTTCTTT.

As for this clonotype: At one end the junction does not follow the germline gene, possibly because of a read error. V is TRBV12-3 or TRBV12-4 and J is TRBJ1-4; the match to TRBD1 covers 9 bases. The CDR3 spans 16 residues. DNA for the CDR3: TGTGCCAGCAGTTCATGGGGACAGGGCAGGGGTGAAGAACTGTTTTTT. Translated: CASSSWGQGRGEELFF.

J is TRBJ1-1 and V is TRBV5-5; a possible D gene is TRBD1 (5 bases). This CDR3 has 14 residues. Germline V CDR1 and CDR2: SGHKS, YYEKEE (reference sequence). V was cut by 0 bases and J by 4 bases, with 10 bases left in between. CDR3: CASSLGPGVTEAFF. CDR3 in DNA: TGTGCCAGCAGCTTGGGGCCGGGGGTCACTGAAGCTTTCTTT.

V and J are TRBV6-1 and TRBJ1-2; 11 bases agree with TRBD1. The germline V gene encodes CDR1 MNHNS and CDR2 SASEGT. The CDR3 contains 16 residues. J was trimmed by 4 bases and V by 2 bases; bases with no gene match: 6. The CDR3 DNA sequence: TGTGCCAGCAGTGAACTTCGGACAGGGGGCAGCTATGGCTACACCTTC. This gives the protein CASSELRTGGSYGYTF.

Regarding this clonotype: A read error may explain this, as a much larger clone is one base away. The V gene is TRBV6-1, the J gene TRBJ2-7; weak D call: TRBD2 (5 bases). From germline, CDR1 is MNHNS and CDR2 SASEGT. The CDR3 has 12 residues. V shed 2 bases and J shed 7 bases, with 9 bases lying between them. CDR3: CASSEPRGEQYF. The CDR3 nucleotides read TGTGCCAGCAGTGAACCACGGGGAGAGCAGTACTTC.

The chain joins TRBV7-6 to TRBJ2-1; TRBD2 is a possible D gene (5 bases). The CDR3 consists of 13 residues. The ends were cut back, 4 bases at V and 6 bases at J, with 10 bases in the middle. Looked up from germline, CDR1 is SGHVS and CDR2 is FNYEAQ. The CDR3 sequence: CASSSRGGNEQFF. DNA for the CDR3: TGTGCCAGCAGCTCTCGGGGTGGCAATGAGCAGTTCTTC.

The chain combines TRBV11-2 with TRBJ1-4; D possibly corresponds to TRBD1 (6 bases). The V end was cut by 1 base, the J end by 3 bases, with 9 bases between. The germline V gene has CDR1 SGHAT and CDR2 FQNNGV. The CDR3 covers 15 residues. The CDR3 spells CASSLATGSNEKLFF. CDR3 in DNA: TGTGCCAGCAGCTTAGCGACAGGATCTAATGAAAAACTGTTTTTT.

There are a few counts of this clonotype. This rearrangement joins TRBV7-8 to TRBJ2-7; 8 bases agree with TRBD1. After removal of 3 bases from V and 3 bases from J, the junction contained 10 bases not matched to a gene. CDR1 and CDR2 from the germline V gene are SGHVS and FQNEAQ. The length of the CDR3 is 16 residues. DNA of the CDR3: TGTGCCAGCAGCTTGGCCCCCCCCGACAGGGGCTACGAGCAGTACTTC. The encoded protein is CASSLAPPDRGYEQYF.

The J gene is TRBJ1-4, the V gene TRBV19; 8 bases are shared with TRBD1. V lost 5 bases, J lost 7 bases, and 3 bases stayed unmatched. Per the germline V gene, CDR1 is LNHDA and CDR2 is SQIVND (reference sequence). The CDR3 loop spans 13 amino acids. CDR3 in amino acids: CASSYTGGEKLFF. CDR3 bases: TGTGCCAGTAGTTATACAGGGGGTGAAAAACTGTTTTTT.

This clonotype was seen a few times. The chain uses TRBV10-3 and TRBJ2-5; 8 nucleotides agree with TRBD2. V lost 3 bases and J lost 1; bases outside the gene matches: 4. CDR1 and CDR2 (germline): ENHRY, SYGVKD. The CDR3 runs to 15 residues. The CDR3 DNA reads TGTGCCATCAGTGACGAGCGGGGGCCCCAAGAGACCCAGTACTTC. It is translated as CAISDERGPQETQYF.

This clonotype was detected ten times or more. The chain couples TRBV10-3 to TRBJ2-7; D is possibly TRBD1 (6 bases). Germline V CDR1 and CDR2: ENHRY, SYGVKD. V shed 0 bases and J shed 7 bases, with 10 bases lying between them. The CDR3 has 13 amino acids. The DNA for the CDR3 is TGTGCCATCAGTGAGTCTTTAGGGGGAGAGCAGTACTTC. Its translation is CAISESLGGEQYF.

This clonotype was observed many times. J is TRBJ2-1 and V is TRBV11-1; tentative D call: TRBD2 (5 bases). Germline V lookup: CDR1 SGHAT, CDR2 FQDESV (reference sequence). The CDR3 length is 13 residues. Trimming left V 3 bases short and J 7 bases short, with 10 bases between. CDR3 sequence reads: CASSLEVRNEQFF. The CDR3 bases are TGTGCCAGCAGCTTGGAGGTCCGGAATGAGCAGTTCTTC. Drawing the rest from reference TRBV11-1 and TRBJ2-1, the complete variable domain is EAEVAQSPRYKITEKSQAVAFWCDPISGHATLYWYRQILGQGPELLVQFQDESVVDDSQLPKDRFSAERLKGVDSTLKIQPAELGDSAMYLCASSLEVRNEQFFGPGTRLTVL.

The chain recombines TRBV29-1 with TRBJ2-3; 10 bases map to TRBD2. The trim removed 3 bases at V and 2 bases at J, leaving 11 bases unmatched. The CDR3 contains 17 residues. Germline CDR1 and CDR2: SQVTM and ANQGSEA. The CDR3 bases are TGCAGCGTTGATGTGGCTAGCGGGGGAGCTCTCACAGATACGCAGTATTTT. The encoded protein is CSVDVASGGALTDTQYF.

This rearrangement joins TRBV19 to TRBJ1-1, with TRBD1 matching over 9 bases. CDR1 is LNHDA and CDR2 is SQIVND in the germline V gene (reference sequence). With 5 bases clipped from V and 4 bases from J, the junction kept 14 bases outside the gene matches. This CDR3 is built from 17 residues. The CDR3 loop reads CASSRGTGFSGGTEAFF. CDR3 bases: TGTGCCAGTAGTCGGGGGACAGGGTTCTCCGGCGGCACTGAAGCTTTCTTT. The full variable domain, with the rest looked up from reference TRBV19 and TRBJ1-1, is DGGITQSPKYLFRKEGQNVTLSCEQNLNHDAMYWYRQDPGQGLRLIYYSQIVNDFQKGDIAEGYSVSREKKESFPLTVTSAQKNPTAFYLCASSRGTGFSGGTEAFFGQGTRLTVV.

In DNA, the CDR3 is TGCAGTGCAGAGGACAGAGCCAATTCACCCCTCCACTTT. Protein product: CSAEDRANSPLHF. J is TRBJ1-6 and V is TRBV20-1, with D maybe TRBD1 (6 bases). V gave up 6 bases and J gave up 7 bases, with 13 bases separating them. Germline-derived CDR1 and CDR2 are DFQATT and SNEGSKA (reference sequence). This CDR3 has 13 residues.

In its sample, this clonotype was seen many times. The chain carries TRBV6-1 and TRBJ1-6, with 10 bases identical to TRBD1. The CDR3 runs to 16 residues. The ends lost 7 bases at V and 7 bases at J; junction bases unmatched: 10. Germline V CDR1 and CDR2: MNHNS, SASEGT. The chain's CDR3 is CASTNRDRGLNSPLHF. CDR3 in DNA: TGTGCCAGCACCAACCGGGACAGGGGATTAAATTCACCCCTCCACTTT.

V is TRBV20-1 and J is TRBJ2-5, with TRBD1 matching 9 bases. Germline loops: CDR1 DFQATT, CDR2 SNEGSKA (reference sequence). V was pared by 6 bases and J by 5 bases, with 7 bases of the junction left unmatched. CDR3 length: 13 residues. This CDR3 reads CSAEQGAGETQYF. For the CDR3, the DNA is TGCAGTGCGGAACAGGGGGCCGGGGAGACCCAGTACTTC.